This T cell receptor beta chain appears in the sequencing data of a study of a mutant IDH1 vaccine in newly diagnosed glioma. The wider study: Held at week 35, visit V12 was the safety follow-up, and visit V13 followed at week 47.

As for this clone: The antigen is not known.

Time point: week 35, safety follow-up. Doses of 300 ug of mutant IDH1 20-mer peptide were given with topical imiquimod. Donor diagnoses consisted of new WHO grade 3 or 4 IDH1-mutant, ATRX-lost astrocytomas. The data were produced by immunoSEQ multiplex PCR, yet TCRdb's version contains in-frame clones alone and is incomplete. The repertoire has tens of thousands of clones, roughly 76% of them found once; the top ten carry 5.4%. The CDR3 totals 15 residues. Trimming removed 5 bases at V and 0 bases at J, with 12 bases between. CDR1 is SGHTA, CDR2 FQGNSA, per germline. This sample comprised PBMCs, obtained from a glioma patient whose treatment included an IDH1 peptide vaccine. The chain links TRBV7-2 to TRBJ2-3; D may be TRBD1 (6 bases). The TCR originated in a man in his forties with glioma. The CDR3 is CASSRQVLSTDTQYF. The CDR3 coding sequence is TGTGCCAGCAGCCGACAGGTACTTAGCACAGATACGCAGTATTTT.